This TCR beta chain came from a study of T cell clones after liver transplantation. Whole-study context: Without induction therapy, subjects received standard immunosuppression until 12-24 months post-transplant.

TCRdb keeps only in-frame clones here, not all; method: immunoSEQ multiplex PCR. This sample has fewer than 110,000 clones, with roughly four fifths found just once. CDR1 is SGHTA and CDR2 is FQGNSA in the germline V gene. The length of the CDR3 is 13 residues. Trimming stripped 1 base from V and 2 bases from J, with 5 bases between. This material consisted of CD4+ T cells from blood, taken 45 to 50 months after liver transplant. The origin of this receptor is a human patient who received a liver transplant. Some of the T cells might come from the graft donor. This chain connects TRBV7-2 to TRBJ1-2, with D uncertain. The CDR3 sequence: CASSLGRNYGYTF. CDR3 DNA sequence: TGTGCCAGCAGCTTAGGTCGAAACTATGGCTACACCTTC.